These 24 T cell receptor beta chains came from one sample sequenced in a study of response to subunit inactivated influenza vaccine. MiXCR was run by TCRdb on the RT-PCR reads, yielding one entry per CDR3 protein. This table has 430,000 or so distinct CDR3 sequences, 9.5% to 12% appearing once. The input for sequencing was PBMCs from blood, taken 40 to 50 days after vaccination. The receptors derive from a man in his fifties or sixties who received an inactivated influenza vaccine.

This clonotype was detected a few times. The V call is TRBV10-3, the J call TRBJ2-1; 7 bases match TRBD1. The CDR3 loop spans 13 amino acids. Germline values: CDR1 ENHRY, CDR2 SYGVKD. The ends lost 4 bases at V and 10 bases at J; junction bases unmatched: 7. The CDR3 reads CAISVRQGSEQFF. For the CDR3, the DNA is TGTGCCATCAGTGTGAGACAGGGATCGGAGCAGTTCTTC.

Many counts were recorded for this clonotype. The V and J genes are TRBV7-2 and TRBJ2-1; 7 bases map to TRBD2. From germline, CDR1 is SGHTA and CDR2 FQGNSA. The CDR3 has 15 amino acids. The V segment lost 0 bases and the J segment 7 bases; nucleotides outside the gene matches: 6. The CDR3 bases are TGTGCCAGCAGCTTAGCGCTATGGGGGGGGAATGAGCAGTTCTTC. Residues: CASSLALWGGNEQFF.

This clonotype has more than one count but fewer than ten. This chain joins TRBV11-2 and TRBJ1-1; 7 nucleotides align to TRBD1. This CDR3 spans 17 amino acids. Germline V CDR1 and CDR2: SGHAT, FQNNGV. Trimming cost V 1 base and J 1 base; bases outside gene matches: 9. CDR3 loop: CASSLAPLQGQNTEAFF. The CDR3 bases are TGTGCCAGCAGCTTAGCCCCGTTACAGGGGCAGAACACTGAAGCTTTCTTT.

This clonotype was counted between two and nine times. The rearrangement uses TRBV5-1 and TRBJ1-1; D unclear. From germline, CDR1 is SGHRS and CDR2 YFSETQ. CDR3 size: 17 residues. Trimming took 4 bases from V and 1 from J, leaving 20 bases between them. The chain's CDR3 is CASSPFPGLPTNTEAFF. Written as DNA, the CDR3 is TGCGCCAGCAGCCCCTTTCCGGGTCTCCCGACGAACACTGAAGCTTTCTTT. The full variable domain, rest sourced from reference TRBV5-1 and TRBJ1-1, is KAGVTQTPRYLIKTRGQQVTLSCSPISGHRSVSWYQQTPGQGLQFLFEYFSETQRNKGNFPGRFSGRQFSNSRSEMNVSTLELGDSALYLCASSPFPGLPTNTEAFFGQGTRLTVV.

In its sample, this clonotype was seen a few times. V usage is TRBV20-1 and J usage is TRBJ2-1; possibly TRBD2 for D (5 bases). CDR1 is DFQATT and CDR2 is SNEGSKA in the germline V gene (reference sequence). V dropped 7 bases and J dropped 6 bases, with 16 bases sitting between them. This CDR3 has 13 residues. CDR3 nucleotides: TGCAGTGAATTGAGGAGCGGCGGCAATGAGCAGTTCTTC. Amino acid sequence: CSELRSGGNEQFF.

This clonotype has a count of ten or more. The chain uses TRBV6-2 or TRBV6-3 and TRBJ1-2, with D uncertain. The CDR3 extends over 13 amino acids. V gave up 9 bases and J gave up 2 bases, with 13 bases separating them. The germline V gene has CDR1 MNHEY and CDR2 SVGEGT. CDR3: CASSPTNNYGYTF. The DNA of the CDR3 is TGTGCCAGTTCCCCGACCAACAACTATGGCTACACCTTC.

This clonotype showed up just a few times. CDR3 region: CASRPVRGRAGANVLTF. The DNA of the CDR3 is TGTGCCAGCAGACCAGTCAGGGGAAGGGCTGGGGCCAACGTCCTGACTTTC. The chain employs TRBV6-1 and TRBJ2-6; tentatively, D is TRBD1 (6 bases). Germline-derived CDR1 and CDR2 are MNHNS and SASEGT. V lost 6 bases to trimming and J lost 2 bases, with 17 bases between them. This CDR3 comprises 17 residues.

This clonotype was counted ten times or more. The rearrangement uses TRBV5-1 and TRBJ2-3; the D gene is possibly TRBD2 (5 bases). The germline V gene has CDR1 SGHRS and CDR2 YFSETQ. This CDR3 spans 15 amino acids. The V and J ends lost 0 bases and 1 base respectively, with 9 bases between them. The CDR3 loop is CASSLAVSGTDTQYF. In DNA, the CDR3 is TGCGCCAGCAGCTTGGCCGTTAGCGGCACAGATACGCAGTATTTT.

This clonotype has a handful of counts. V gene TRBV3-1 combines with J gene TRBJ2-5, with D unclear. The ends were cut back, 5 bases at V and 4 bases at J, with 8 bases in the middle. The CDR3 extends over 12 amino acids. Germline lookup yields CDR1 LGHDT and CDR2 YNNKEL (reference sequence). The CDR3 DNA reads as TGTGCCAGCAGCAACGCGGCAGAGACCCAGTACTTC. Translated: CASSNAAETQYF.

This clonotype was observed a handful of times. The chain has TRBV9 and TRBJ2-5; D may correspond to TRBD1 or TRBD2 (5 bases each). Germline CDR1 SGDLS, CDR2 YYNGEE. The CDR3 sequence is 13 residues long. The V and J ends lost 6 bases and 5 bases respectively, with 14 bases between them. DNA of the CDR3: TGTGCCAGCACGCCAGGGCCGGGGGAGACCCAGTACTTC. Translation: CASTPGPGETQYF.

This clonotype was observed a handful of times. The rearrangement joins TRBV18 to TRBJ2-3, with D perhaps matching TRBD2 (6 bases). Per the germline V gene, CDR1 is KGHSH and CDR2 is LQKENI. V gave up 8 bases and J gave up 3 bases, with 12 bases separating them. The CDR3 sequence is 13 residues long. CDR3 nucleotides: TGTGCCAGCGCGGGGCCGGGGACAGATACGCAGTATTTT. Residues: CASAGPGTDTQYF.

The V call is TRBV7-8, the J call TRBJ2-7, with TRBD1 matching 9 bases. The V and J ends lost 5 bases and 3 bases, in that order; junction bases with no gene match: 5. The CDR3 totals 14 residues. Germline CDR1 and CDR2: SGHVS and FQNEAQ. The CDR3 nucleotides read TGTGCCAGCAGCGGAGGGACAGGGAACTACGAGCAGTACTTC. Residues: CASSGGTGNYEQYF.

The DNA for the CDR3 is TGCGCCAGCAGCCAAGATTCCCAGCGGTACAATGAGCAGTTCTTC. It codes for CASSQDSQRYNEQFF. The chain joins TRBV4-3 to TRBJ2-1, with a tentative D call TRBD2 (5 bases). CDR1 is LGHNA, CDR2 YSLEER, per germline. V lost 0 bases to trimming and J lost 4 bases, with 10 bases between them. The CDR3 has 15 residues.

The chain joins TRBV7-2 to TRBJ2-7, with 10 bases matching TRBD2. CDR3 size: 13 residues. In germline, CDR1 is SGHTA, CDR2 FQGNSA. The ends lost 5 bases at V and 3 bases at J; junction bases unmatched: 1. Here the CDR3 reads CASSASGSYEQYF. CDR3 in DNA: TGTGCCAGCAGCGCTAGCGGGAGCTACGAGCAGTACTTC. The complete variable domain, with remaining parts taken from reference TRBV7-2 and TRBJ2-7, reads GAGVSQSPSNKVTEKGKDVELRCDPISGHTALYWYRQSLGQGLEFLIYFQGNSAPDKSGLPSDRFSAERTGGSVSTLTIQRTQQEDSAVYLCASSASGSYEQYFGPGTRLTVT.

The V gene is TRBV20-1, the J gene TRBJ2-3; 8 positions match TRBD2. In germline, CDR1 is DFQATT, CDR2 SNEGSKA (reference sequence). The junction had 0 bases not matched to a gene; V was cut back by 3 bases and J by 1 base. The CDR3 spans 13 residues. CDR3 coding DNA: TGCAGTGCTAGGACTAGCGGCACAGATACGCAGTATTTT. Amino acids: CSARTSGTDTQYF.

This clonotype was observed a few times. This sequence joins TRBV4-3 and TRBJ1-1, with 10 positions matching TRBD1. V shed 0 bases and J 3 bases; nucleotides not matched to a gene: 4. This CDR3 has 16 residues. The germline V gene has CDR1 LGHNA and CDR2 YSLEER. The CDR3 DNA is TGCGCCAGCAGCCAAGATGGAGGACAGGGGGACACTGAAGCTTTCTTT. Its translation is CASSQDGGQGDTEAFF.

The chain uses TRBV20-1 and TRBJ1-4; unclear D gene. V lost 0 bases and J 5 bases, leaving 7 bases between the germline ends. The CDR3 loop spans 13 amino acids. Looked up from germline, CDR1 is DFQATT and CDR2 is SNEGSKA (reference sequence). The CDR3 nucleotides read TGCAGTGCTAGAGATGCCCAGAATGAAAAACTGTTTTTT. Its protein product is CSARDAQNEKLFF.

The chain links TRBV5-1 to TRBJ2-2; D possibly corresponds to TRBD1 (6 bases). The V end was cut by 0 bases, the J end by 2 bases, with 11 bases between. Germline CDR1 is SGHRS and CDR2 is YFSETQ. The CDR3 sequence is 16 residues long. The CDR3 bases are TGCGCCAGCAGCTTGGGAGGGGACATCAACACCGGGGAGCTGTTTTTT. Translated, it gives CASSLGGDINTGELFF.

This clonotype was counted many times. This sequence joins TRBV7-2 and TRBJ2-1, with 11 bases lining up with TRBD2. Germline assignment: CDR1 SGHTA and CDR2 FQGNSA. The CDR3 totals 14 residues. V was clipped by 3 bases and J by 7 bases; unmatched bases: 2. The CDR3 is CASSLRLAGNEQFF. DNA for the CDR3: TGTGCCAGCAGCTTGAGACTAGCGGGGAATGAGCAGTTCTTC.

In DNA, the CDR3 is TGTGCCAGCTCACCAATTCAGGGAGGCTACGAGCAGTACTTC. Translation: CASSPIQGGYEQYF. The rearrangement joins TRBV18 to TRBJ2-7; a weak D match, TRBD2 (6 bases). Trimming removed 2 bases at V and 3 bases at J, with 11 bases between. Germline-derived CDR1 and CDR2 are KGHSH and LQKENI. This CDR3 spans 14 amino acids.

CDR3 in amino acids: CSARGSPRQGQYNEQFF. The CDR3 bases are TGCAGTGCTAGAGGTTCCCCAAGACAGGGCCAATACAATGAGCAGTTCTTC. The chain is built from TRBV20-1 and TRBJ2-1; TRBD1 matches at 7 bases. Germline V lookup: CDR1 DFQATT, CDR2 SNEGSKA (reference sequence). This CDR3 is built from 17 residues. Trimming took 1 base from V and 4 from J; bases not matched to a gene: 13.

V and J are TRBV5-6 and TRBJ2-1; 9 bases are a match to TRBD2. Germline lookup yields CDR1 SGHDT and CDR2 YYEEEE. This CDR3 comprises 16 residues. V shed 2 bases, J shed 4 bases, and the junction held 7 bases outside the gene matches. CDR3 protein: CASSLTPSGDYNEQFF. The CDR3 nucleotides are TGTGCCAGCAGCTTAACTCCTAGCGGGGATTACAATGAGCAGTTCTTC.

The chain joins TRBV2 to TRBJ1-6, with a tentative D call TRBD1 (5 bases). V lost 5 bases and J lost 9, with 17 bases in between. CDR3 length: 15 amino acids. Germline CDR1 SNHLY, CDR2 FYNNEI. CDR3: CASSSAGRLISPLHF. The DNA of the CDR3 is TGTGCCAGCAGTTCAGCGGGACGCTTGATTTCACCCCTCCACTTT.

This clonotype was counted only a few times. The chain combines TRBV7-8 with TRBJ2-5; D is ambiguous. CDR3 length equals 13 residues. CDR1 and CDR2 (germline): SGHVS, FQNEAQ. The germline V and J ends were trimmed by 4 bases and 8 bases, with 14 bases remaining between them. The CDR3 DNA reads TGTGCCAGCAGCTCCGACGGCCATCAAACCCAGTACTTC. Encoded protein: CASSSDGHQTQYF.